This T cell receptor beta chain was recorded in a study of blood T cell repertoires in COVID-19. Across the whole study: Some COVID-19 samples were acute and others convalescent; all came from the United States, Italy and Spain. Sources were T cells, B-cell-depleted T cells, or PBMCs; the material itself was cDNA or gDNA.

The CDR3 sequence is 13 residues long. With 7 bases removed from V and 0 bases from J, the gap between germline ends came to 12 bases. Germline CDR1 reads SQVTM; CDR2 reads ANQGSEA. Seattle patients were enrolled while actively infected and followed longitudinally. As handled by the study authors: The authors estimated nucleated cell counts from reference gene primer amplification. Data came from immunoSEQ multiplex PCR; TCRdb stores just in-frame clones and leaves some out. V, J and clone size were drawn from that table, and D and trimming were deduced from the DNA. Of a few hundred thousand clones listed, roughly 88% are singletons.

The chain joins TRBV29-1 to TRBJ1-2; TRBD1 is a possible D gene (5 bases). The source material was peripheral blood. The TCR comes from a woman under 40 with COVID-19, enrolled during active disease. CDR3 bases: TGCAGCGCAGGAGGGGTATCTAACTATGGCTACACCTTC. Translating gives CSAGGVSNYGYTF.